Listed here are 27 T cell receptor beta chains from one sample, sequenced in a study of T-cell memory formation after mild COVID-19. From the 5' RACE reads, TCRdb called clonotypes with MiXCR, one entry per CDR3 protein. The sample has approximately 270,000 distinct CDR3 sequences; around 15% are singletons. Sequenced sample: PBMCs or a T cell subset sorted from them (not recorded which). The receptors shown here come from a man aged 18 to 35 who had mild COVID-19 (a few samples of this study predate the infection). Cell type and time point are not known.

This clonotype has only a few counts. The V gene is TRBV5-1, the J gene TRBJ2-3; the match to TRBD1 covers 7 bases. V trimming: 4 bases; J trimming: 3 bases; junction bases outside the gene matches: 5. This CDR3 spans 14 amino acids. Germline V gene data show CDR1 as SGHRS and CDR2 as YFSETQ. This CDR3 reads CASSRATGTDTQYF. In nucleotides, the CDR3 is TGCGCCAGCAGCCGCGCGACAGGGACAGATACGCAGTATTTT.

For the CDR3, the DNA is TGTGCCAGCAGCGCGTTCCCCGGGACTGTTAGCTCTGGGGCCAACGTCCTGACTTTC. Protein product: CASSAFPGTVSSGANVLTF. This chain joins TRBV9 and TRBJ2-6; a possible D gene is TRBD2 (6 bases). Germline-derived CDR1 and CDR2 are SGDLS and YYNGEE. V was pared by 3 bases and J by 0 bases, with 19 bases between. CDR3 size: 19 residues.

This clonotype was seen a few times. As DNA, the CDR3 is TGCAGCGTGAGGACCCACGGCTCCTACGAGCAGTACGTC. Its protein is CSVRTHGSYEQYV. The rearrangement joins TRBV29-1 to TRBJ2-7; D ambiguous. V was pared by 6 bases and J by 0 bases, with 12 bases between. This CDR3 is 13 amino acids long. Germline CDR1 reads SQVTM; CDR2 reads ANQGSEA.

Details on this clonotype: This CDR3 is missing its conserved last phenylalanine or tryptophan, likely due to a read error. The rearrangement links TRBV2 to TRBJ2-3, with D perhaps matching TRBD1 (5 bases). Trimming stripped 5 bases from V and 1 base from J, with 16 bases between. Per germline, CDR1 SNHLY and CDR2 FYNNEI. The CDR3 sequence is 16 residues long. The CDR3 spells CASSSPQGGGTDTQYI. DNA of the CDR3: TGTGCCAGCAGTAGCCCCCAGGGCGGTGGCACAGATACGCAGTATATT.

This clonotype was seen a few times. V gene TRBV28 combines with J gene TRBJ1-1, with 8 bases identical to TRBD1. This CDR3 is built from 13 residues. With V trimmed by 5 bases and J by 3 bases, 2 bases remained unmatched. CDR1 MDHEN and CDR2 SYDVKM come from the germline V gene. The CDR3 sequence is CASSQGAYTEAFF. CDR3 nucleotide sequence: TGTGCCAGCAGTCAGGGGGCGTACACTGAAGCTTTCTTT.

This clonotype was recorded many times. V usage is TRBV2 and J usage is TRBJ2-2; maybe TRBD2 (5 bases). V was clipped by 3 bases and J by 4 bases, with 15 bases between them. There are 16 residues in the CDR3. Germline-derived CDR1 and CDR2 are SNHLY and FYNNEI. The CDR3 nucleotides are TGTGCCAGCAGTGACCCCGGGCTGGAGGCCACCGGGGAGCTGTTTTTT. Encoded protein: CASSDPGLEATGELFF.

This clonotype has more than one count but fewer than ten. The V and J genes are TRBV6-5 and TRBJ2-1; TRBD2 aligns across 8 bases. The CDR3 is made up of 15 amino acids. The germline gives CDR1 MNHEY, CDR2 SVGAGI. V lost 0 bases, J lost 6 bases, and 4 bases stayed unmatched. CDR3 amino acids: CASSYSTSVTNEQFF. CDR3 nucleotide sequence: TGTGCCAGCAGTTACTCGACTAGCGTTACCAATGAGCAGTTCTTC.

This chain joins TRBV6-2 or TRBV6-3 and TRBJ1-1; weak D call: TRBD1 (5 bases). The CDR3 loop spans 14 amino acids. Germline CDR1 is MNHEY and CDR2 is SVGEGT. The V end was cut by 4 bases, the J end by 4 bases, with 13 bases between. The chain's CDR3 is CASSSPWGGTEAFF. In DNA form, the CDR3 reads TGTGCCAGCAGTTCCCCGTGGGGCGGCACTGAAGCTTTCTTT.

There are a few counts of this clonotype. The gene calls are TRBV29-1 and TRBJ2-2; 8 bases line up with TRBD1. Trimming removed 4 bases from V and 5 bases from J; junction bases left unmatched: 3. CDR3 length equals 13 residues. In germline, CDR1 is SQVTM, CDR2 ANQGSEA. CDR3 sequence reads: CSVGQGWTGELFF. CDR3 coding DNA: TGCAGCGTTGGACAGGGGTGGACCGGGGAGCTGTTTTTT.

The gene calls are TRBV6-1 and TRBJ2-7, with D possibly being TRBD2 (7 bases). Germline V CDR1 and CDR2: MNHNS, SASEGT. V lost 6 bases and J lost 3, with 21 bases in between. The CDR3 spans 16 residues. The CDR3 loop reads CASRGLSGGNFYEQYF. CDR3 sequence (DNA): TGTGCCAGCAGGGGGCTCTCGGGGGGCAACTTCTACGAGCAGTACTTC.

This rearrangement joins TRBV7-9 to TRBJ1-1, with a possible D match to TRBD1 (5 bases). V was trimmed by 2 bases and J by 2 bases, leaving 27 bases between them. CDR1 is SEHNR, CDR2 FQNEAQ, per germline (reference sequence). There are 20 residues in the CDR3. This CDR3 reads CASSLIQNQWEGAVNTEAFF. CDR3 DNA sequence: TGTGCCAGCAGCTTAATCCAGAACCAATGGGAAGGGGCCGTTAACACTGAAGCTTTCTTT.

This clonotype was counted between two and nine times. The chain carries TRBV3-1 and TRBJ2-2; either TRBD1 or TRBD2 may supply D (5 bases each). CDR1 and CDR2 (germline): LGHDT, YNNKEL (reference sequence). The CDR3 is 16 amino acids. Trimming removed 6 bases at V and 3 bases at J, with 17 bases between. Here the CDR3 reads CASRKRSGLDTGELFF. The CDR3 DNA reads TGTGCCAGCAGAAAGAGGTCGGGGCTAGACACCGGGGAGCTGTTTTTT.

V gene TRBV5-6 combines with J gene TRBJ2-3; perhaps TRBD2 as D (6 bases). The ends were cut back, 5 bases at V and 3 bases at J, with 10 bases in the middle. The CDR3 covers 13 residues. Germline assignment: CDR1 SGHDT and CDR2 YYEEEE. The CDR3 DNA reads TGTGCCAGCAGATCGACTAGGACAGATACGCAGTATTTT. Protein: CASRSTRTDTQYF.

This clonotype turned up a few times. The chain couples TRBV4-1 to TRBJ1-6; unclear D gene. Deletions cut 4 bases from V and 5 bases from J, with 12 bases between. Per germline, CDR1 MGHRA and CDR2 YSYEKL. CDR3 size: 15 residues. This chain's CDR3 is CASSPFSEDNSPLHF. The CDR3 DNA reads as TGCGCCAGCAGCCCGTTTTCTGAGGATAATTCACCCCTCCACTTT.

The J gene is TRBJ2-2, the V gene TRBV4-1; possible D gene TRBD2, 5 bases. Germline V lookup: CDR1 MGHRA, CDR2 YSYEKL. V lost 6 bases and J lost 3, with 11 bases in between. The CDR3 consists of 14 residues. The CDR3 nucleotides are TGCGCCAGCAGGCGCCCCGGGGACACCGGGGAGCTGTTTTTT. This codes for CASRRPGDTGELFF.

This chain joins TRBV4-1 and TRBJ1-5; D is ambiguous. This CDR3 has 15 amino acids. V shed 1 base and J shed 6 bases, with 13 bases lying between them. Looked up from germline, CDR1 is MGHRA and CDR2 is YSYEKL. The CDR3 spells CASSQAVAGVQPQHF. In nucleotides, the CDR3 is TGCGCCAGCAGCCAAGCTGTGGCTGGGGTTCAGCCCCAGCATTTT.

V usage is TRBV6-5 and J usage is TRBJ2-7, with D maybe TRBD2 (5 bases). There are 14 residues in the CDR3. The V gene's germline CDR1 is MNHEY and CDR2 SVGAGI. V was trimmed by 4 bases and J by 7 bases, leaving 17 bases between them. CDR3 amino acids: CASSSYGPPGEQYV. The CDR3 region has the DNA TGTGCCAGCAGTTCTTATGGGCCACCGGGAGAGCAGTACGTC.

This clonotype came up a few times. Here the CDR3 DNA reads TGCGCCAGCAGCGGGAGGCAGGGCAGCAATCAGCCCCAGCATTTT. It translates to CASSGRQGSNQPQHF. The V call is TRBV4-1, the J call TRBJ1-5, with D possibly matching TRBD1 (5 bases). The ends were cut back, 5 bases at V and 1 base at J, with 12 bases in the middle. The CDR3 loop spans 15 amino acids. Per the germline V gene, CDR1 is MGHRA and CDR2 is YSYEKL.

This clonotype has just a few counts. This chain uses TRBV29-1 with TRBJ2-5, with TRBD2 as a possible D gene (5 bases). Germline-derived CDR1 and CDR2 are SQVTM and ANQGSEA. V lost 7 bases and J 5 bases, leaving 14 bases between the germline ends. This CDR3 spans 12 amino acids. Here the CDR3 DNA reads TGCAGCGCCCTGCCTAGCCTGGAGACCCAGTACTTC. As protein: CSALPSLETQYF. The whole variable domain, remainder taken from reference TRBV29-1 and TRBJ2-5, is SAVISQKPSRDICQRGTSLTIQCQVDSQVTMMFWYRQQPGQSLTLIATANQGSEATYESGFVIDKFPISRPNLTFSTLTVSNMSPEDSSIYLCSALPSLETQYFGPGTRLLVL.

The table lists this clonotype with many counts. This chain uses TRBV5-1 with TRBJ2-7; the D call may be TRBD1 or TRBD2 (5 bases each). Trimming took 2 bases from V and 2 from J, leaving 8 bases between them. The germline CDR1 and CDR2 sequences are SGHRS and YFSETQ. This CDR3 is built from 13 residues. DNA of the CDR3: TGCGCCAGCAGCTTACGGGGACCCTACGAGCAGTACTTC. Its protein product is CASSLRGPYEQYF.

This clonotype has at least ten counts. This rearrangement joins TRBV6-6 to TRBJ1-3, with D possibly matching TRBD1 (5 bases). Trimming cost V 0 bases and J 0 bases, with 12 bases left between them. Germline CDR1 is MNHNY and CDR2 is SVGAGI (reference sequence). The CDR3 sequence is 17 residues long. CDR3 residues: CASSYSQGTLSGNTIYF. The CDR3, as DNA: TGTGCCAGCAGTTACTCGCAGGGCACTCTCTCTGGAAACACCATATATTTT.

The chain carries TRBV4-3 and TRBJ2-3; possibly TRBD1 or TRBD2 for D (6 bases each). V was pared by 0 bases and J by 5 bases, with 12 bases between. The CDR3 length is 15 residues. Germline V lookup: CDR1 LGHNA, CDR2 YSLEER. CDR3 sequence reads: CASSQERGAGDTQYF. The CDR3, as DNA: TGCGCCAGCAGCCAAGAGAGGGGGGCCGGAGATACGCAGTATTTT.

The chain is built from TRBV5-6 and TRBJ1-1, with D unclear. The CDR3 length is 13 residues. Germline V gene lookup returns CDR1 SGHDT and CDR2 YYEEEE. V lost 1 base, J lost 4 bases, and 8 bases lay in between. In DNA form, the CDR3 reads TGTGCCAGCAGCTTGTATATGTTCACTGAAGCTTTCTTT. It is translated as CASSLYMFTEAFF.

This clonotype showed up many times. This sequence joins TRBV12-3 or TRBV12-4 and TRBJ2-3; tentatively, D is TRBD2 (6 bases). V was shortened by 6 bases and J by 3 bases, with 13 bases between the two germline ends. The CDR3 has 14 amino acids. The CDR3 bases are TGTGCCAGCAGCTTACTAGCCGGAACAGATACGCAGTATTTT. It is translated as CASSLLAGTDTQYF.

This sequence joins TRBV18 and TRBJ1-6; TRBD1 matches 8 bases. The CDR3 is 15 amino acids. The V gene end was trimmed by 4 bases and the J gene end by 14 bases; junction bases not matched to a gene: 13. The germline V gene encodes CDR1 KGHSH and CDR2 LQKENI. The CDR3 protein is CASSQMRGQGGSLHF. CDR3 DNA: TGTGCCAGCTCACAGATGAGAGGACAGGGTGGTTCCCTCCACTTT.

V gene TRBV4-1 combines with J gene TRBJ2-5, with D hard to call. There are 14 residues in the CDR3. Per germline, CDR1 MGHRA and CDR2 YSYEKL. The germline V and J ends were trimmed by 4 bases and 4 bases, with 13 bases remaining between them. In DNA form, the CDR3 reads TGCGCCAGCAGCCTACCACAATCTGGAGAGACCCAGTACTTC. Translation: CASSLPQSGETQYF.

Here the CDR3 reads CATSRASPAIWYQETQYF. The DNA of the CDR3 is TGTGCCACCAGCAGAGCTAGCCCGGCGATCTGGTACCAAGAGACCCAGTACTTC. This rearrangement joins TRBV15 to TRBJ2-5, with D tentatively TRBD2 (5 bases). CDR3 size: 18 residues. Trimming took 1 base from V and 0 from J, leaving 18 bases between them. Germline V CDR1 and CDR2: LNHNV, YYDKDF (reference sequence). Full variable domain (outside the CDR3, taken from reference TRBV15 and TRBJ2-5): DAMVIQNPRYQVTQFGKPVTLSCSQTLNHNVMYWYQQKSSQAPKLLFHYYDKDFNNEADTPDNFQSRRPNTSFCFLDIRSPGLGDTAMYLCATSRASPAIWYQETQYFGPGTRLLVL.